This T cell receptor (beta chain) was obtained from a study of T cell repertoires in cytomegalovirus infection. General study findings and limits: In two of eight donors, the top clonotype was HLA-C-restricted CMV-specific.

Germline V gene lookup returns CDR1 LNHDA and CDR2 SQIVND (reference sequence). V gave up 9 bases and J gave up 4 bases, with 10 bases separating them. The CDR3 length is 12 residues. MiXCR was run by TCRdb on the reads, yielding one entry per CDR3 protein. The repertoire holds roughly 100,000 distinct CDR3 sequences, 15% to 20% seen once, with 8% in the top ten. As concerns this clonotype: As yet, its antigen is unknown.

This clonotype was sampled from a human donor in good health (CMV status not recorded). Some clones in this sample may be carry-over from other donors' samples. The chain carries TRBV19 and TRBJ1-5; maybe TRBD1 (5 bases). Sequencing was performed on PBMCs. CDR3 nucleotide sequence: TGTGCCAGGCTAGGGGAAAATCAGCCCCAGCATTTT. Its protein product is CARLGENQPQHF.